A selection of T cell receptor beta chains follows, all from one sample in a study of beta chain features in type 1 diabetes. Here immunoSEQ multiplex PCR was the method, and the copy in TCRdb shows in-frame clones only, minus some. The table records 250,000 or so clones, roughly 20% of them present only once. The sample consisted of naive CD4+ T cells from blood. All receptors come from a woman aged 40-49 years with type 1 diabetes. Each CDR3 is given without its conserved first and last residue. A D gene is named only where the DNA matches it firmly. Only some rows state a clone size, as once, few, many or a class for expanded clones.

>TRBV14|.|.
ASSPGQTIY
>TRBV29-1|.|TRBD1
SVALQGAYEQY
>TRBV28|few|.
ASSLRGVYGYT
>TRBV7-7|.|.
ASSLTVNEKLF
>TRBV7-9|few|.
ASSFTGITEAF
>TRBV7-6|.|.
ASSLVSERSTEAF
>TRBV11-2|.|.
ASSLASSNYEQY
>TRBV7-2|few|TRBD1
ASTVGTGEEETQY
>TRBV30|.|TRBD1
AWSRDSPQPQH
>TRBV7-2|few|.
ASSLVSRGDTQY
>TRBV9|once|TRBD2
ASSVGGREGTDTQY
>TRBV4-1|.|TRBD1
ASSPRDRDNYGYT
>TRBV6-5|.|.
ASSRPGLATEQY
>TRBV7-2|.|.
ASSPLRRDYGYT
>TRBV14|.|TRBD1
ASSLITGDTGELF
>TRBV5-6|.|.
ASRSRGSSYNEQF
>TRBV9|.|TRBD1
ASSVGGQGAGDTQY
>TRBV7-2|.|TRBD2
ASSLSGSQYEQY
>TRBV27|.|.
ASMELYTQY
>TRBV7-3|.|TRBD1
ASSFDRGLPDEQF
>TRBV29-1|.|.
SVGGGSETQY
>TRBV6-6|few|TRBD1
ASIQGAFNEKLF
>TRBV6-5|.|.
ASSFDGITSYEQY
>TRBV7-2|few|.
ASSHSETQY
>TRBV9|.|.
ASSVEPVSIGNEQF
>TRBV11-1|few|TRBD1
ASNDRVGTDTQY
>TRBV11-2|.|.
ASSSIRGTGEAF
>TRBV15|.|TRBD2
ATSRGGGSSYEQY
>TRBV7-9|.|.
ASSLGQGRADTQY